This T cell receptor beta chain was captured by sequencing in a study of T cell clonality in common variable immunodeficiency. This table comes from immunoSEQ multiplex PCR, and its TCRdb copy is limited to in-frame clones, with some not included. The sample yields under 20,000 clones, without any singletons. The table lists this clone with many counts. No antigen is known for it. Read sequence stops 3 residues before the CDR3 end, and the germline J gene provides the missing end. Replacement immunoglobulin had been given to every CVID subject for at least one year. Germline V lookup: CDR1 ENHRY, CDR2 SYGVKD. CDR3 length: 12 residues. Deletions cut 8 bases from V and 1 base from J, with 8 bases between. Study-wide results and limits: In common variable immunodeficiency, TCR beta chains reportedly carried fewer deletions and N-nucleotide insertions.

The sequence was obtained from a human donor with common variable immunodeficiency. V usage is TRBV10-3 and J usage is TRBJ1-1, with no clear D. The source material was peripheral blood mononuclear cells. The CDR3 bases that were read are TGTGCCATCGCACATCGGAACACTGAA. Protein sequence: CAIAHRNTE. The whole CDR3 sequence reads CAIAHRNTEAFF.